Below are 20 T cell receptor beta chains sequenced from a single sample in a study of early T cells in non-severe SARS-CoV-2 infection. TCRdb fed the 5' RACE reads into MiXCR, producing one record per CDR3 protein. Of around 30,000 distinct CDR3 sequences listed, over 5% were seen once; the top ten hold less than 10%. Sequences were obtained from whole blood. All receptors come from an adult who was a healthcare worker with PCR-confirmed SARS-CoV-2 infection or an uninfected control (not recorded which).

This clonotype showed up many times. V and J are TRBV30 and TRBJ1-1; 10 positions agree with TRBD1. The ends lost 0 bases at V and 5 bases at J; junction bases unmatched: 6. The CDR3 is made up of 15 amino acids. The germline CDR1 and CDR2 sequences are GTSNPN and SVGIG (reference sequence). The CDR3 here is CAWSVKGQGKTEAFF. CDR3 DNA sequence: TGTGCCTGGAGTGTAAAGGGACAGGGGAAGACTGAAGCTTTCTTT.

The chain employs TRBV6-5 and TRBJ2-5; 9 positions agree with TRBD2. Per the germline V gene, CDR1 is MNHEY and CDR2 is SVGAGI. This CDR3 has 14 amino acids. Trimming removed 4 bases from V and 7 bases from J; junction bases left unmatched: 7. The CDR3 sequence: CASSFPTSGGTQYF. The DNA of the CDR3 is TGTGCCAGCAGTTTCCCGACTAGCGGAGGGACCCAGTACTTC.

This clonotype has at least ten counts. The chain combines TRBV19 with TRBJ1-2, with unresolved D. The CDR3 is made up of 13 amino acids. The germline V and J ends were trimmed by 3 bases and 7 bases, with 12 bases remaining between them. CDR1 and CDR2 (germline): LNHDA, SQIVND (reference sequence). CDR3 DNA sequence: TGTGCCAGTAGTATTGTGGCGGGGTCTGGCTACACCTTC. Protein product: CASSIVAGSGYTF.

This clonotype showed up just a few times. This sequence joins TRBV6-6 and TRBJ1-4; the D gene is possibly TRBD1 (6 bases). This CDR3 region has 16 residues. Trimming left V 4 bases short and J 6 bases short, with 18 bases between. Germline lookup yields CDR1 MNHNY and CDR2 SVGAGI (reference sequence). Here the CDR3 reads CASSSTHGRGDEKLFF. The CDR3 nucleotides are TGTGCCAGCAGTTCCACTCACGGCAGGGGTGATGAAAAACTGTTTTTT.

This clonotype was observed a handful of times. CDR3 loop: CASSQLSGAYQETQYF. DNA of the CDR3: TGTGCCAGCAGCCAACTTAGCGGAGCGTACCAAGAGACCCAGTACTTC. This chain uses TRBV3-1 with TRBJ2-5, with D maybe TRBD2 (6 bases). The V end lost 2 bases, the J end lost 0 bases, and 13 bases lay between the germline ends. CDR3 length equals 16 residues. Germline V CDR1 and CDR2: LGHDT, YNNKEL (reference sequence).

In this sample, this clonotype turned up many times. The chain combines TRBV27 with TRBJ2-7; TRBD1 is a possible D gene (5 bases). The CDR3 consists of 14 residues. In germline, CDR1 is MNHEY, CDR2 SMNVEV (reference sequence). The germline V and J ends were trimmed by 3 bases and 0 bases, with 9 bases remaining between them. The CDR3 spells CASSLNGASYEQYF. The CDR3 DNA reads TGTGCCAGCAGTTTGAATGGGGCCTCCTACGAGCAGTACTTC.

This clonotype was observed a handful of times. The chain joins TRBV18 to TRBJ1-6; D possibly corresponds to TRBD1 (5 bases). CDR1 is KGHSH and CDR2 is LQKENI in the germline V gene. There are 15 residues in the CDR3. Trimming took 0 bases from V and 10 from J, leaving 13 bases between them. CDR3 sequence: CASSPPAGSGSPLHF. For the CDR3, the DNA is TGTGCCAGCTCACCACCGGCAGGGTCGGGGTCACCCCTCCACTTT.

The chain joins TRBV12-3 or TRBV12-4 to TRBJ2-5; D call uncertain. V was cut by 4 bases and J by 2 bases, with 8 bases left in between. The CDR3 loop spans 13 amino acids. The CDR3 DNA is TGTGCCAGCAGTTACACAGTACAAGAGACCCAGTACTTC. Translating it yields CASSYTVQETQYF.

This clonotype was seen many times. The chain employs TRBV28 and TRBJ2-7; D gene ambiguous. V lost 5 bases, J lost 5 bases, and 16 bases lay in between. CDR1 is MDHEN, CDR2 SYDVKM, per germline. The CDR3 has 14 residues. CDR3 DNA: TGTGCCAGCAGTCCTGACGGCCCCAGGCACGAGCAGTACTTC. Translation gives CASSPDGPRHEQYF.

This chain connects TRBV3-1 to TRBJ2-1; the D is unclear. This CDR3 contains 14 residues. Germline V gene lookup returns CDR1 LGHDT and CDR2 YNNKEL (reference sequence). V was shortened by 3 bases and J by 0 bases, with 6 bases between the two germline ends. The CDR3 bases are TGTGCCAGCAGCCACCCAAACTCCTACAATGAGCAGTTCTTC. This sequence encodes CASSHPNSYNEQFF.

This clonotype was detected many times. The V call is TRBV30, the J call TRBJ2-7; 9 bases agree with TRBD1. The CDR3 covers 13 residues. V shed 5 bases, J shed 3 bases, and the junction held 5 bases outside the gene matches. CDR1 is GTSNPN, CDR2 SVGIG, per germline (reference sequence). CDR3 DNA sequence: TGTGCCTGGGATCCGGGACAGGGCTACGAGCAGTACTTC. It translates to CAWDPGQGYEQYF.

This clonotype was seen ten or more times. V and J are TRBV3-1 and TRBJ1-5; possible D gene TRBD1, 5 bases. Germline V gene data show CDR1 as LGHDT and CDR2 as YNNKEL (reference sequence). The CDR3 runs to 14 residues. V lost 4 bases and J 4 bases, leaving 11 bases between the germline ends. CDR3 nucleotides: TGTGCCAGCAGCCCGGGACTGCCTAATCAGCCCCAGCATTTT. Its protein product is CASSPGLPNQPQHF.

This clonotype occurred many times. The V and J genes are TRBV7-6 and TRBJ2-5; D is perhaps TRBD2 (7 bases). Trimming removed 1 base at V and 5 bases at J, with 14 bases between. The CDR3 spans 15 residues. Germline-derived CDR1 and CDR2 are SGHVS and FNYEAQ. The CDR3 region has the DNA TGTGCCAGCAGCTTAGATGTCGCGGGGGCGGAGACCCAGTACTTC. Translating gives CASSLDVAGAETQYF.

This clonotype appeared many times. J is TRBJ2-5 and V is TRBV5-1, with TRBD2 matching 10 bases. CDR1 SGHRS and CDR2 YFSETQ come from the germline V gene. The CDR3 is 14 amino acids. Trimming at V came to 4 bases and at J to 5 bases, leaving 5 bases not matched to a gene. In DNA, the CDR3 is TGCGCCAGCAGCCTGATGACTAGCGGGGAGACCCAGTACTTC. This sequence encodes CASSLMTSGETQYF.

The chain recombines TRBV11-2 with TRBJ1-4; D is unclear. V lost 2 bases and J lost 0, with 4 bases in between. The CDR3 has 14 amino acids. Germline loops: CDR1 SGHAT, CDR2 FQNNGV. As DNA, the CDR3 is TGTGCCAGCAGCTTATTGGCAACTAATGAAAAACTGTTTTTT. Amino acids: CASSLLATNEKLFF.

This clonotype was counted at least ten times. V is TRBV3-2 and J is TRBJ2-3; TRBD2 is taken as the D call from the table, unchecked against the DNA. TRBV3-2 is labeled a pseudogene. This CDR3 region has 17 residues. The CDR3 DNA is TGTGCCAGCAGCCAAGAAAACCTAGCGGGGATCGGGGATACGCAGTATTTT. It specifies CASSQENLAGIGDTQYF.

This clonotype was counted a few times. CDR3 nucleotides: TGTGCCAGCAGCCAAGGGGACAGGGCTGCGTACGAGCAGTACTTC. This gives the protein CASSQGDRAAYEQYF. The chain couples TRBV3-1 to TRBJ2-7, with 9 positions matching TRBD1. The CDR3 extends over 15 amino acids. The ends lost 1 base at V and 4 bases at J; junction bases unmatched: 5. Germline lookup yields CDR1 LGHDT and CDR2 YNNKEL (reference sequence).

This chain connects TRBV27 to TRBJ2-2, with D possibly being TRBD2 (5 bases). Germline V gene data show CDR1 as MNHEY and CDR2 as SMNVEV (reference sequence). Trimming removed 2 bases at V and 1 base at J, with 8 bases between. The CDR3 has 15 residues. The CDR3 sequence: CASSLGERNTGELFF. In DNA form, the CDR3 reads TGTGCCAGCAGTTTAGGGGAGCGGAACACCGGGGAGCTGTTTTTT.

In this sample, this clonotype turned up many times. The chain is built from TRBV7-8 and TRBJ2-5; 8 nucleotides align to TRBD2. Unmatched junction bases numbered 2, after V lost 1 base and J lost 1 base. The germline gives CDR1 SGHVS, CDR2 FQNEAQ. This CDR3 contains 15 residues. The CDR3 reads CASSLVAGTQETQYF. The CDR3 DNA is TGTGCCAGCAGCTTAGTAGCGGGGACCCAAGAGACCCAGTACTTC.

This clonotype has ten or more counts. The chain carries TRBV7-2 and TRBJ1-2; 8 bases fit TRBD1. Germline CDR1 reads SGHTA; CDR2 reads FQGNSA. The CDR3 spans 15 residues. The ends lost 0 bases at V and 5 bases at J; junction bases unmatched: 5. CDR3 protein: CASSLAQGAVYGYTF. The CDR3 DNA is TGTGCCAGCAGCTTAGCGCAGGGGGCCGTATATGGCTACACCTTC. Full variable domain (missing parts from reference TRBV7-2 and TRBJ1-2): GAGVSQSPSNKVTEKGKDVELRCDPISGHTALYWYRQSLGQGLEFLIYFQGNSAPDKSGLPSDRFSAERTGGSVSTLTIQRTQQEDSAVYLCASSLAQGAVYGYTFGSGTRLTVV.